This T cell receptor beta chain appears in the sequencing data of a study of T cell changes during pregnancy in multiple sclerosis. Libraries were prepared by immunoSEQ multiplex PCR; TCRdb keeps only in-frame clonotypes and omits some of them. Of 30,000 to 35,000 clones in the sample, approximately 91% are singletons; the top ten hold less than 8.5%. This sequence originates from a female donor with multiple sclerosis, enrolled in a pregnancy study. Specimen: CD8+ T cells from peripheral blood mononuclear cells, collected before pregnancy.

The CDR3 nucleotides are TGTGCCAGCAGCTTTGATAGGTTTAGCGGGGGACGCTCCTACGAGCAGTACTTC. This gives the protein CASSFDRFSGGRSYEQYF. J is TRBJ2-7 and V is TRBV7-2; 9 bases are a match to TRBD2. V was clipped by 3 bases and J by 0 bases; unmatched bases: 12. The germline gives CDR1 SGHTA, CDR2 FQGNSA. The CDR3 spans 18 residues.